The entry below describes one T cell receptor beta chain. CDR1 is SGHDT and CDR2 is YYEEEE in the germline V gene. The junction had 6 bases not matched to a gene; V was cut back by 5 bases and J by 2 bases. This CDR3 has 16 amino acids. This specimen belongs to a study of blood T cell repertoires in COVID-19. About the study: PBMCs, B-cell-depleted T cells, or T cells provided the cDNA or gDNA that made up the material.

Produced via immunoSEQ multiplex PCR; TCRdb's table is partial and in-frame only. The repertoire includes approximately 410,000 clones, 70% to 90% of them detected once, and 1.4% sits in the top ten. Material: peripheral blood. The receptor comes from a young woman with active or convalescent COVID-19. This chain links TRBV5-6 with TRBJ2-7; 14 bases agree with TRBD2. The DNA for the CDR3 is TGTGCCAGCAGACCTGGGACTAGCGGGAGCCCCTACGAGCAGTACTTC. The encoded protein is CASRPGTSGSPYEQYF. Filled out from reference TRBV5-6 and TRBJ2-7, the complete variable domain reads DAGVTQSPTHLIKTRGQQVTLRCSPKSGHDTVSWYQQALGQGPQFIFQYYEEEERQRGNFPDRFSGHQFPNYSSELNVNALLLGDSALYLCASRPGTSGSPYEQYFGPGTRLTVT.